This is a list of T cell receptor beta chains from one sample in a study of OX40 agonist ivuxolimab in advanced cancers. The repertoire was sequenced with immunoSEQ multiplex PCR; TCRdb's copy has only in-frame clones and lacks some. The sample shows about 3,400 clones, around three quarters of them seen only once. Sequencing was performed on CD4+ or CD8+ T cells sorted from blood, taken in a trial of the OX40 agonist ivuxolimab. These receptors were taken from an adult with an advanced solid tumor such as melanoma, head and neck, liver or kidney cancer. Both conserved end residues are part of each CDR3.

>TRBV7-9
CATQGALTDTQYF
>TRBV4-1
CASSQEGTSGYEQYF
>TRBV29-1
CSGGQDMGYTF
>TRBV29-1
CSDGGILGTGVWGYTF
>TRBV27
CASSLSAGGYYEQYF
>TRBV9
CASSLSSPYEQYF
>TRBV28
CASGLAGGSYEQYF
>TRBV5-6
CASSLGNTQYF
>TRBV6-5
CASSFAGDEQYF
>TRBV11-2
CASSLGDYSNQPQHF
>TRBV7-3
CASSLESPTDTQYF
>TRBV9
CASSPLSDFPDTQYF
>TRBV30
CAWNLGQGGTQYF
>TRBV14
CASSKWATGELFF
>TRBV10-2
CASSESHGKQGEHGFF
>TRBV19
CASSATTSGNQETQYF
>TRBV28
CASEGGTEAFF
>TRBV27
CASSLSLGYEQYF
>TRBV9
CASSVAAVPSGANVLTF
>TRBV7-9
CASSSRQVGETEAFF
>TRBV9
CASSAPGQFYNEQFF
>TRBV5-5
CASSLVGSGMRSYNEQFF
>TRBV11-1
CASSLARGGVNTGELFF
>TRBV2
CASSVGVGRNIQYF
>TRBV9
CASSVGSLAGVQNVDEQYF
>TRBV4-2
CASSQDEFNTEAFF
>TRBV7-8
CASSLVGGREAFF
>TRBV6-6
CASSYLRAGLGQPQHF
>TRBV28
CASSLSGPLGPMNTEAFF
>TRBV4-1
CASSQDGAWAFF
>TRBV19
CASSERRAVRMNTEAFF